The rows below give T cell receptor beta chains drawn from one sample of a study of shared clonotypes between healthy human individuals. Data came from immunoSEQ multiplex PCR; TCRdb stores just in-frame clones and leaves some out. The table includes around 620,000 clones, around 96% detected once. The material sequenced was naive CD8+ T cells sorted from blood. The origin of the receptors is a woman in her 30s in good health. CDR3s leave out the opening cysteine and the closing phenylalanine or tryptophan. D genes are given only for firm matches.

J gene	V gene	D gene	CDR3 protein
TRBJ2-7	TRBV15	TRBD2	ATSREWGGSSTYEQY
TRBJ1-1	TRBV7-9	-	ASIPVFNTEAF
TRBJ2-1	TRBV13	-	ASSQETSYNEQF
TRBJ2-7	TRBV7-9	-	ASSFGSGGSYEQY
TRBJ2-1	TRBV6-6	-	ASSYSMGVEQF
TRBJ2-7	TRBV7-9	TRBD1	ASSLEGAPHYEQY
TRBJ2-6	TRBV5-5	TRBD1	ASSLGDRALSGANVLT
TRBJ1-2	TRBV6-5	-	ASSYSHRDGYT
TRBJ2-7	TRBV2	TRBD2	ASSRLAGRSYEQY
TRBJ2-3	TRBV10-3	-	AISESMPGLASTDTQY
TRBJ1-1	TRBV7-9	-	ASSLELGPSNTEAF
-	TRBV4-1	-	ASSQVSQGPLYEQY
TRBJ2-5	TRBV5-1	-	ASSTRIRETQY
TRBJ2-7	TRBV13	-	ASSLAGGVYEQY
TRBJ1-1	TRBV5-1	-	ASSLEGRASTEAF
TRBJ1-4	TRBV9	-	ASSVGRTNEKLF
TRBJ2-3	TRBV10-3	-	AITDGQTSTDTQY
TRBJ2-1	TRBV5-4	TRBD2	ASSYSGRDNEQF
TRBJ2-4	TRBV10-2	-	ASSESLEGERNIQY
-	TRBV10-3	-	ATGDDYEQY
TRBJ1-1	TRBV4-1	TRBD1	ASHSGGNKAF
TRBJ1-2	TRBV29-1	TRBD1	SVEDRPNYGYT
TRBJ2-5	TRBV28	TRBD2	ASSPGLATKKY
TRBJ2-7	TRBV19	TRBD2	ASSMRLADYEQY
TRBJ2-3	TRBV27	-	ASSGTGPRAFTDTQY
TRBJ2-7	TRBV9	TRBD2	ASSPGVLAGFNEQY